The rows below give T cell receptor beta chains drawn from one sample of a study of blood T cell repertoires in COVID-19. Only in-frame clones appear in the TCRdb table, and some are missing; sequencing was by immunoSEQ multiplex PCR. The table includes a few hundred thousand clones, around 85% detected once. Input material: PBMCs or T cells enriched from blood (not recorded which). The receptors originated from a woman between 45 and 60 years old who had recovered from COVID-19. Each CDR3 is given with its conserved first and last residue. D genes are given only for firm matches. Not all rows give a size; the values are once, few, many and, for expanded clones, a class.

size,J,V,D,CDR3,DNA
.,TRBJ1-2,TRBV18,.,CASSPSSRGANYGYTF,TGTGCCAGCTCACCATCGTCCAGGGGAGCTAACTATGGCTACACCTTC
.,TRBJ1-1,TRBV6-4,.,CASRGEGRGEAFF,TGTGCCAGCAGAGGGGAGGGGCGCGGTGAAGCTTTCTTT
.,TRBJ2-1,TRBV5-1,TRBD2,CASSSRLAGVYNEQFF,TGCGCCAGCAGCTCCCGACTAGCGGGAGTATACAATGAGCAGTTCTTC
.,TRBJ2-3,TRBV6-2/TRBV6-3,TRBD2,CASSYSTGTSRNTQYF,TGTGCCAGCAGTTACTCGACCGGGACTAGCAGAAATACGCAGTATTTT
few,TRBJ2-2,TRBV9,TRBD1,CASSRTQGATGELFF,TGTGCCAGCAGCCGGACACAGGGGGCTACCGGGGAGCTGTTTTTT
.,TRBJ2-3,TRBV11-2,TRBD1,CASSLTGGFADTQYF,TGTGCCAGCAGCTTAACAGGGGGCTTCGCAGATACGCAGTATTTT
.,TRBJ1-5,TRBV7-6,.,CASSLVGGYNQPQHF,TGTGCCAGCAGCTTAGTAGGAGGATACAATCAGCCCCAGCATTTT
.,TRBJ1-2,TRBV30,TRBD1,CAGPGLDNQGAVNYGYTF,TGTGCCGGGCCGGGGTTGGATAACCAGGGGGCGGTGAACTATGGCTACACCTTC
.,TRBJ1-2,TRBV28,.,CASSFDRIHGYTF,TGTGCCAGCAGTTTCGACAGAATACATGGCTACACCTTC
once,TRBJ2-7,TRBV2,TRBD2,CASSEGLAGSYEQYF,TGTGCCAGCAGTGAAGGGCTAGCGGGGTCCTACGAGCAGTACTTC
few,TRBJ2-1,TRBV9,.,CASSAQGTSYNEQFF,TGTGCCAGCAGCGCACAGGGGACTTCCTACAATGAGCAGTTCTTC
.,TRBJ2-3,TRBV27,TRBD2,CASSGLAATDTQYF,TGTGCCAGCAGTGGACTAGCCGCTACAGATACGCAGTATTTT
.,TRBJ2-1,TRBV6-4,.,CASSDGYYSYNEQFF,TGTGCCAGCAGTGACGGGTACTATTCCTACAATGAGCAGTTCTTC
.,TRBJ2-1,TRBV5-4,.,CASSLRSTRGSNEQFF,TGTGCCAGCAGCTTACGGTCTACACGGGGGTCTAATGAGCAGTTCTTC
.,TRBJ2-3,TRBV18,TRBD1,CASSPTGQFTDTQYF,TGTGCCAGCTCACCCACGGGACAGTTCACAGATACGCAGTATTTT
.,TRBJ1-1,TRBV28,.,CASSSRTEAFF,TGTGCCAGCAGTTCGAGGACTGAAGCTTTCTTT
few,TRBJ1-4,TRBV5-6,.,CASREWTKRGANEKLFF,TGTGCCAGCAGAGAATGGACCAAACGCGGGGCTAATGAAAAACTGTTTTTT
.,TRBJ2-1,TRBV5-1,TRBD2,CASSSSGLVTNEQFF,TGCGCCAGCAGCTCCTCGGGACTAGTGACTAATGAGCAGTTCTTC
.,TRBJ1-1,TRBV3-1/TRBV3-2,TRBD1,CASSHTGTGGTEAFF,TGTGCCAGCAGCCATACCGGGACAGGGGGCACTGAAGCTTTCTTT
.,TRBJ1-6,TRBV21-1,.,CASSKVGGSPLHF,TGTGCCAGCAGCAAAGTTGGGGGGTCACCCCTCCACTTT
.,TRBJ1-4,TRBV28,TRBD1,CASSRGQGSEKLFF,TGTGCCAGCAGTCGAGGACAGGGTAGTGAAAAACTGTTTTTT
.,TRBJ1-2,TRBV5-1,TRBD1,CASSLAGQGSGGYTF,TGCGCCAGCAGCTTGGCCGGACAGGGGTCGGGAGGCTACACCTTC
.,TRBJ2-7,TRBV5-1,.,CASSLGDRYHEQYF,TGCGCCAGCAGCTTGGGTGACAGGTACCACGAGCAGTACTTC
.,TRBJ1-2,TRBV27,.,CASRTGNGGYTF,TGTGCCAGCAGAACAGGGAACGGGGGCTACACCTTC
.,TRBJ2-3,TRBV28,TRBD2,CASSFLVAGGPGTDTQYF,TGTGCCAGCAGTTTTTTGGTAGCGGGAGGGCCTGGCACAGATACGCAGTATTTT
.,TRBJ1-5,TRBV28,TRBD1,CASAQGANQPQHF,TGTGCCAGCGCACAGGGGGCCAATCAGCCCCAGCATTTT
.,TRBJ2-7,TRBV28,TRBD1,CASSYSSRDRGSYEQYF,TGTGCCAGCAGTTATTCATCTCGGGACAGGGGAAGCTACGAGCAGTACTTC
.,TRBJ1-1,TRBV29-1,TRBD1,CSVLTGADTEAFF,TGCAGCGTGCTGACAGGGGCGGACACTGAAGCTTTCTTT
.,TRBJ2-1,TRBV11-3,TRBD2,CASSGAGLAGGRNEQFF,TGTGCCAGCAGCGGGGCAGGGCTGGCGGGAGGGAGGAATGAGCAGTTCTTC
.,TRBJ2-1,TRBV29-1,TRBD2,CSVAKPSGRNEQFF,TGCAGCGTTGCCAAGCCTAGCGGGAGGAATGAGCAGTTCTTC
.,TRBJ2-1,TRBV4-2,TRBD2,CASSQGWTRNNEQFF,TGTGCCAGCAGCCAAGGGTGGACTAGGAATAATGAGCAGTTCTTC
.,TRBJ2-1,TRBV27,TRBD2,CASSLSGGPYNEQFF,TGTGCCAGCAGTTTATCGGGAGGGCCCTACAATGAGCAGTTCTTC
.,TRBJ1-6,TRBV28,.,CASRGQVYSPLHF,TGTGCCAGCAGGGGGCAGGTGTATTCACCCCTCCACTTT
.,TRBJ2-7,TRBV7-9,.,CASSRTVYEQYF,TGTGCCAGCAGCCGGACAGTCTACGAGCAGTACTTC
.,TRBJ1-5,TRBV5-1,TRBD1,CASRSETGSNQPQHF,TGCGCCAGCAGGTCCGAGACAGGGAGCAATCAGCCCCAGCATTTT
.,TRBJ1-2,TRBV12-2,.,CASRLAPGQGRLHGYTF,TGTGCAAGTCGCTTAGCCCCCGGACAGGGGCGACTTCATGGCTACACCTTC
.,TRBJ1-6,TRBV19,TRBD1,CASSAGTGSNSPLHF,TGTGCCAGTAGTGCCGGGACAGGGAGTAATTCACCCCTCCACTTT
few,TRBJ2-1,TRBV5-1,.,CASSLVEPSYNEQFF,TGCGCCAGCAGCTTGGTAGAGCCCTCCTACAATGAGCAGTTCTTC
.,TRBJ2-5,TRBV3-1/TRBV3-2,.,CASSQGTRSETQYF,TGTGCCAGCAGCCAAGGAACTAGGTCAGAGACCCAGTACTTC
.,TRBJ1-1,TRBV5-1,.,CASTLWENFRDKNTEAFF,TGCGCCAGCACCTTATGGGAAAACTTCCGGGACAAGAACACTGAAGCTTTCTTT
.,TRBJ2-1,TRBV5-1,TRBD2,CASSTLAGTYNEQFF,TGCGCCAGCAGCACCCTAGCGGGGACCTACAATGAGCAGTTCTTC
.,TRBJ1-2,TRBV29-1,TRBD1,CSVSHQPGQGNLYGYTF,TGCAGCGTTTCACATCAACCGGGACAGGGTAACCTCTATGGCTACACCTTC
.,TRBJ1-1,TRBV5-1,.,CASSLRSQGDTEAFF,TGCGCCAGCAGCTTGCGTTCGCAAGGGGACACTGAAGCTTTCTTT
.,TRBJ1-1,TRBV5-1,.,CASSLSTVKAEAFF,TGCGCCAGCAGCCTATCGACAGTCAAGGCTGAAGCTTTCTTT
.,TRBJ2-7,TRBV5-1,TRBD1,CASSLEPGQREQYF,TGCGCCAGCAGCTTGGAGCCGGGACAGCGCGAGCAGTACTTC
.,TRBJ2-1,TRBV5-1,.,CASSFRVRIPYNEQFF,TGCGCCAGCAGCTTCCGGGTCCGTATACCATACAATGAGCAGTTCTTC
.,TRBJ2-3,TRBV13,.,CASSLRGSHTDTQYF,TGTGCCAGCAGCTTAAGAGGGTCCCACACAGATACGCAGTATTTT
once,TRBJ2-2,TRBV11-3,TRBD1,CASGQTGVSTGELFF,TGTGCCAGCGGACAAACAGGGGTTAGCACCGGGGAGCTGTTTTTT